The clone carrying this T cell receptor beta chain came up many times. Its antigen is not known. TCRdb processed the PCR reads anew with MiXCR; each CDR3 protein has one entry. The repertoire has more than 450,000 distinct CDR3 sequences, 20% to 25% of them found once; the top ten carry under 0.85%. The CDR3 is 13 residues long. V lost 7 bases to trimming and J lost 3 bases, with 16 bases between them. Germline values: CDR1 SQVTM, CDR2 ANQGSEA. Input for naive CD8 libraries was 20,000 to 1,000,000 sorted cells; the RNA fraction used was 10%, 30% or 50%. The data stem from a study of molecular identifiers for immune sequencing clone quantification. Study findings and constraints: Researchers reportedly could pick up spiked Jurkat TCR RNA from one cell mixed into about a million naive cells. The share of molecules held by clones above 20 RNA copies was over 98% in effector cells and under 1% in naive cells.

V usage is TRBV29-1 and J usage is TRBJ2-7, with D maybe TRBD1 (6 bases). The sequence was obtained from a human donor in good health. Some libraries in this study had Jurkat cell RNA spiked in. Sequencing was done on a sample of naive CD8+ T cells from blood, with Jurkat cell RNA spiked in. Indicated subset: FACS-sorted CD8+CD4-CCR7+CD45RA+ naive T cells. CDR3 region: CSALGHTIYEQYF. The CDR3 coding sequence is TGCAGCGCACTGGGACACACCATCTACGAGCAGTACTTC.